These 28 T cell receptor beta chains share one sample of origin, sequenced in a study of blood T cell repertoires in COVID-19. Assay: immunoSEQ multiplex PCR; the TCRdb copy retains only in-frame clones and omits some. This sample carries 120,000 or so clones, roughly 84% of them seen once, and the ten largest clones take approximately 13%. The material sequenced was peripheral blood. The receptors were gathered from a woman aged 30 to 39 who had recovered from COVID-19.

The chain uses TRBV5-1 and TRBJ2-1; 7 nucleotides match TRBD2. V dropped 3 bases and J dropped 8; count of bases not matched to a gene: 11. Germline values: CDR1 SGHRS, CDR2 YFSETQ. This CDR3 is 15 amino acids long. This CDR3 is CASSSNGGSGDEQFF. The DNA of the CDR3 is TGCGCCAGCAGCTCAAACGGCGGGAGTGGGGATGAGCAGTTCTTC.

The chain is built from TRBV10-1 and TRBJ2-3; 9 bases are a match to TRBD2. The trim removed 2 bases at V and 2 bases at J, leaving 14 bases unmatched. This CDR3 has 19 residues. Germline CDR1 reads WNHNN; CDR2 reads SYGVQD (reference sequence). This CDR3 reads CASSEGSGRNLLPTDTQYF. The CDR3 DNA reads TGCGCCAGCAGTGAGGGGAGCGGGAGGAACCTACTTCCCACAGATACGCAGTATTTT.

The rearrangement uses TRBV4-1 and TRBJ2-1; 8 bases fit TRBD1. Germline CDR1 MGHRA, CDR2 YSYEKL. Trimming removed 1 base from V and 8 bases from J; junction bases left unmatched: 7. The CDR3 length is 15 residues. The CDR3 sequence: CASSQVGQGADEQFF. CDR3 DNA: TGCGCCAGCAGCCAAGTTGGTCAGGGGGCGGATGAGCAGTTCTTC.

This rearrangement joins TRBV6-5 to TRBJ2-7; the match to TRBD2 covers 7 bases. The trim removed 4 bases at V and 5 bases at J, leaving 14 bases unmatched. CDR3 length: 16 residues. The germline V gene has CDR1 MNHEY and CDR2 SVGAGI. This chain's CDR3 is CASSSQTSWGNHEQYF. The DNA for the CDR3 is TGTGCCAGCAGTTCACAGACTAGCTGGGGTAATCACGAGCAGTACTTC.

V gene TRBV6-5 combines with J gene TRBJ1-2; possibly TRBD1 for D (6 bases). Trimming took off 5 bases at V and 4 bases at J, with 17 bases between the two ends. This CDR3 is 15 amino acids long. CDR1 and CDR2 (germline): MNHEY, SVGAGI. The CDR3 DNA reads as TGTGCCAGCAGTAGAGGAGGACAGCTTCCCTATGGCTACACCTTC. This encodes CASSRGGQLPYGYTF.

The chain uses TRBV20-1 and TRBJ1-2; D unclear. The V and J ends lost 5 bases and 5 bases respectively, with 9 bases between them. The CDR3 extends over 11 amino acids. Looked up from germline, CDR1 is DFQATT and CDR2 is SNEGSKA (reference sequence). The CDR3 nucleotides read TGCAGTGCTGTCGAGGGTTATGGCTACACCTTC. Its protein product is CSAVEGYGYTF.

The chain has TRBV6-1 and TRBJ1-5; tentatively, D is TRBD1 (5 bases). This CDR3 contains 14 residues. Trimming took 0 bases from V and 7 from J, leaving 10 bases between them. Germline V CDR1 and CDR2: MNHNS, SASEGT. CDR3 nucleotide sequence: TGTGCCAGCAGTGAAGCTGGGGCGAGGCAGCCCCAGCATTTT. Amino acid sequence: CASSEAGARQPQHF.

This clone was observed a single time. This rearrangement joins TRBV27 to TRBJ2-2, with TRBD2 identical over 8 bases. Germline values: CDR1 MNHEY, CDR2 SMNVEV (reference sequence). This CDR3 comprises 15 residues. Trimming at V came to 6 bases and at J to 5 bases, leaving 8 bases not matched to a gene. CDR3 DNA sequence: TGTGCCAGCAGAGGGAGCGGGAGTGGAACCGGGGAGCTGTTTTTT. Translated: CASRGSGSGTGELFF.

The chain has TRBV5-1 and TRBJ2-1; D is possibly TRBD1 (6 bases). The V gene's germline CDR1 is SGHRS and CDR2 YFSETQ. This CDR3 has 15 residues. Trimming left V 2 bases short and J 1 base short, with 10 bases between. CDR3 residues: CASSLVTGSYNEQFF. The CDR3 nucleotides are TGCGCCAGCAGCTTAGTGACAGGATCCTACAATGAGCAGTTCTTC.

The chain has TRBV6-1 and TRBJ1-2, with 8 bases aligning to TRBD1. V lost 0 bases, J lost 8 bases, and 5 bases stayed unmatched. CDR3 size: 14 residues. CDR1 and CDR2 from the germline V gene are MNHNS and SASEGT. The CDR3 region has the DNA TGTGCCAGCAGTGAAGCCAGGGGGCTATCCGGCTACACCTTC. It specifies CASSEARGLSGYTF.

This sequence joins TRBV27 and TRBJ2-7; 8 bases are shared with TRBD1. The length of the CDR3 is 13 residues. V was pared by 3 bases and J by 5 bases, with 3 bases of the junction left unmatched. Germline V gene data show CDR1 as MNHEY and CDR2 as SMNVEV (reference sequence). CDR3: CASSLDREDEQYF. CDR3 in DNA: TGTGCCAGCAGTTTGGACAGGGAGGACGAGCAGTACTTC.

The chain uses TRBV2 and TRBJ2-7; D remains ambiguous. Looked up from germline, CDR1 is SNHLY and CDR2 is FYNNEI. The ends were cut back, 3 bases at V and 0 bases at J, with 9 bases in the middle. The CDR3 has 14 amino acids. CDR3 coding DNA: TGTGCCAGCAGTGATCGGGTGAGCTCCTACGAGCAGTACTTC. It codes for CASSDRVSSYEQYF.

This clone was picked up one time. CDR3 region: CASSSQQTGNEKLFF. DNA of the CDR3: TGTGCCAGCAGTTCACAACAAACCGGGAATGAAAAACTGTTTTTT. The chain recombines TRBV27 with TRBJ1-4; D is undetermined. This CDR3 is 15 amino acids long. Trimming removed 4 bases from V and 5 bases from J, with 14 bases in between. Per germline, CDR1 MNHEY and CDR2 SMNVEV (reference sequence).

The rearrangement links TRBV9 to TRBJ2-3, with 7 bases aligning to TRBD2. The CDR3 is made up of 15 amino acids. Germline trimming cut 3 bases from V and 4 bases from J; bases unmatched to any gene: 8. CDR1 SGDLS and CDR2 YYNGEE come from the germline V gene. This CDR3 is CASSASGTSADTQYF. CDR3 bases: TGTGCCAGCAGCGCGAGCGGGACCAGCGCAGATACGCAGTATTTT. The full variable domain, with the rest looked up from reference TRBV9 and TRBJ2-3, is DSGVTQTPKHLITATGQRVTLRCSPRSGDLSVYWYQQSLDQGLQFLIQYYNGEERAKGNILERFSAQQFPDLHSELNLSSLELGDSALYFCASSASGTSADTQYFGPGTRLTVL.

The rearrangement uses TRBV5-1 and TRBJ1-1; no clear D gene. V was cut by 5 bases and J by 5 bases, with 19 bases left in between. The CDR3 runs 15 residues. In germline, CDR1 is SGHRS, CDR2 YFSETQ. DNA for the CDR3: TGCGCCAGCAGGCCTACCTGGAAGGGAGGGACTGAAGCTTTCTTT. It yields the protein CASRPTWKGGTEAFF.

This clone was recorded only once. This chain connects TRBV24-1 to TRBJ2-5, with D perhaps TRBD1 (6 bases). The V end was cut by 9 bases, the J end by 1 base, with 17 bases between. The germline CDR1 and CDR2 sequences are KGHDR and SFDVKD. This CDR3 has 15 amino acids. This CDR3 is CATAQWEQGQETQYF. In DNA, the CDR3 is TGTGCCACCGCTCAGTGGGAACAGGGCCAAGAGACCCAGTACTTC.

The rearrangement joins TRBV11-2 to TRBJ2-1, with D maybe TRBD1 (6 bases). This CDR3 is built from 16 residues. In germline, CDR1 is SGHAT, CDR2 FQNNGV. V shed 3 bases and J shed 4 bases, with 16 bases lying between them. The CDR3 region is CASSFTGSRQYNEQFF. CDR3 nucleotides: TGTGCCAGCAGCTTCACAGGGTCCCGACAATACAATGAGCAGTTCTTC. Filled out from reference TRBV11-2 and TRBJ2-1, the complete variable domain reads EAGVAQSPRYKIIEKRQSVAFWCNPISGHATLYWYQQILGQGPKLLIQFQNNGVVDDSQLPKDRFSAERLKGVDSTLKIQPAKLEDSAVYLCASSFTGSRQYNEQFFGPGTRLTVL.

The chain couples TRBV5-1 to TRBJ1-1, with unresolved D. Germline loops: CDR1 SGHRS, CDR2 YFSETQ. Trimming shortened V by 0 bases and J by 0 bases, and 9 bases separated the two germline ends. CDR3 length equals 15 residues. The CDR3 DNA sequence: TGCGCCAGCAGCTTGGTGGCACAGTTGAACACTGAAGCTTTCTTT. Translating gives CASSLVAQLNTEAFF.

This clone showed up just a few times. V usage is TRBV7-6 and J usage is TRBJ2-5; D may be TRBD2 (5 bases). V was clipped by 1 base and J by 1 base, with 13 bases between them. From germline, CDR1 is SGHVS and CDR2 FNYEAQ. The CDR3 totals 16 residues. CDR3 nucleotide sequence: TGTGCCAGCAGCTTAGGCACCCAGCGGACCCAAGAGACCCAGTACTTC. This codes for CASSLGTQRTQETQYF.

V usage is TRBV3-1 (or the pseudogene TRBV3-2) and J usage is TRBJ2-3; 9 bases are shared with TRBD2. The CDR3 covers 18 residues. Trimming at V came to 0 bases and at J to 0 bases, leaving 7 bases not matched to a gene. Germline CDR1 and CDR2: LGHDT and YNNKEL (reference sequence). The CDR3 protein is CASSQDLTSGPSTDTQYF. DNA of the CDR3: TGTGCCAGCAGCCAAGATTTGACTAGCGGCCCAAGCACAGATACGCAGTATTTT.

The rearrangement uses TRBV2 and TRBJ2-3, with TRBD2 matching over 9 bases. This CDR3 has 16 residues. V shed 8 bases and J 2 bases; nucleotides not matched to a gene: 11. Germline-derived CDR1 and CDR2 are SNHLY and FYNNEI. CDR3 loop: CASSSFSGGPTDTQYF. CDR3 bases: TGTGCCAGCTCCTCGTTTAGCGGGGGTCCCACAGATACGCAGTATTTT.

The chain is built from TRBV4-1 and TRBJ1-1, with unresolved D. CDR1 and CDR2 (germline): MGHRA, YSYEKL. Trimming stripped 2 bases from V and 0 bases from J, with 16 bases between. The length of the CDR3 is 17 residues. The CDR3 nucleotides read TGCGCCAGCAGCCAATCTGATTACAGCTACATGAACACTGAAGCTTTCTTT. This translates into CASSQSDYSYMNTEAFF.

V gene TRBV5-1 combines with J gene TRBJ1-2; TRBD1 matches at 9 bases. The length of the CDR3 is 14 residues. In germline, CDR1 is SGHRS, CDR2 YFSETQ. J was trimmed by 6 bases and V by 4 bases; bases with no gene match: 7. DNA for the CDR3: TGCGCCAGCAGCCAAACAGGGGGCGTCGATGGCTACACCTTC. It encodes CASSQTGGVDGYTF.

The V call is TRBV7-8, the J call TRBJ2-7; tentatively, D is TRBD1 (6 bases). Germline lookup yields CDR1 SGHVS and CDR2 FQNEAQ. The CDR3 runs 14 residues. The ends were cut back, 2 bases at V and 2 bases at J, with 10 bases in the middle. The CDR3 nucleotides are TGTGCCAGCAGCTTAACAGGGAACCCCTACGAGCAGTACTTC. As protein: CASSLTGNPYEQYF.

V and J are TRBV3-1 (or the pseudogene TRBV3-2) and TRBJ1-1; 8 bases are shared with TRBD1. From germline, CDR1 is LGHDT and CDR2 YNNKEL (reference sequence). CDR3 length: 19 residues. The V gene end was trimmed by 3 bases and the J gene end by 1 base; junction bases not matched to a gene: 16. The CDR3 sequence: CASSQGFDRGYSGNTEAFF. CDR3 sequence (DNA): TGTGCCAGCAGCCAGGGTTTCGACAGGGGATACTCAGGGAACACTGAAGCTTTCTTT.

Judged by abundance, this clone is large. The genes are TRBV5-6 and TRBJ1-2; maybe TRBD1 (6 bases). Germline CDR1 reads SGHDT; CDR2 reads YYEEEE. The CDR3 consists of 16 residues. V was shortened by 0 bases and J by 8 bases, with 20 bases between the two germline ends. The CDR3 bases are TGTGCCAGCAGCTTGGAGCTGGACAGCCGCCTCGGGGGCTACACCTTC. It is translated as CASSLELDSRLGGYTF.

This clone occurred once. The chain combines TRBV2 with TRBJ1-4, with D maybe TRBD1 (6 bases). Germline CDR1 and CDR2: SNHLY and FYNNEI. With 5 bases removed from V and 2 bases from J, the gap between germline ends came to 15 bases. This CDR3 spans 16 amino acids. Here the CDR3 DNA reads TGTGCCAGCAGTCGCCGGACAGTTACTACTAATGAAAAACTGTTTTTT. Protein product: CASSRRTVTTNEKLFF. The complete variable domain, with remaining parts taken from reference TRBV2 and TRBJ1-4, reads EPEVTQTPSHQVTQMGQEVILRCVPISNHLYFYWYRQILGQKVEFLVSFYNNEISEKSEIFDDQFSVERPDGSNFTLKIRSTKLEDSAMYFCASSRRTVTTNEKLFFGSGTQLSVL.

CDR3 amino acids: CASSSGQGKLFF. Written as DNA, the CDR3 is TGTGCCAGCAGTTCCGGACAGGGGAAGCTGTTTTTT. The chain links TRBV6-2 or TRBV6-3 to TRBJ2-2; 9 nucleotides match TRBD1. After removal of 4 bases from V and 12 bases from J, the junction contained 3 bases not matched to a gene. CDR3 length: 12 residues. Germline CDR1 MNHEY, CDR2 SVGEGT.